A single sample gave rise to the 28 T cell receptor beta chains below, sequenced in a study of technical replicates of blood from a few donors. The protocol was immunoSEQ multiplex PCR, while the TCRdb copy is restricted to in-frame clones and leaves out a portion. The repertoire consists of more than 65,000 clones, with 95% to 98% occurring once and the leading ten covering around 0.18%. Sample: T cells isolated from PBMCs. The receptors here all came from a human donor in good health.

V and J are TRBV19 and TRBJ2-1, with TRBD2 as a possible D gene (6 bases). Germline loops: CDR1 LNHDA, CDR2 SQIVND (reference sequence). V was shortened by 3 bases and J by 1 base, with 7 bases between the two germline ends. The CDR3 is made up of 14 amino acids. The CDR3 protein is CASSIAGSYNEQFF. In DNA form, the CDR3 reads TGTGCCAGTAGTATCGCGGGATCCTACAATGAGCAGTTCTTC.

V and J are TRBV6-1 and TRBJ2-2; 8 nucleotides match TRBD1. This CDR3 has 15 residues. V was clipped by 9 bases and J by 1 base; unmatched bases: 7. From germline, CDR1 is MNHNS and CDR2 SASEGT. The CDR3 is CASQDRALNTGELFF. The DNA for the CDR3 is TGTGCCAGTCAGGACAGGGCTTTGAACACCGGGGAGCTGTTTTTT.

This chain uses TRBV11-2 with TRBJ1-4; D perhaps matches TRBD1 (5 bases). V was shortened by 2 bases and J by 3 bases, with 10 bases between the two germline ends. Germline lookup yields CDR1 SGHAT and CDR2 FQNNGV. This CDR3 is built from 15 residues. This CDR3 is CASSLWRGPNEKLFF. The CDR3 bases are TGTGCCAGCAGCTTATGGCGGGGACCTAATGAAAAACTGTTTTTT. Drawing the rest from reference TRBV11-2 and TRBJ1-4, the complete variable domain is EAGVAQSPRYKIIEKRQSVAFWCNPISGHATLYWYQQILGQGPKLLIQFQNNGVVDDSQLPKDRFSAERLKGVDSTLKIQPAKLEDSAVYLCASSLWRGPNEKLFFGSGTQLSVL.

The CDR3: CASSLYLRSSYNEQFF. CDR3 bases: TGTGCCAGCAGTTTATATCTCCGGAGCTCCTACAATGAGCAGTTCTTC. The J gene is TRBJ2-1, the V gene TRBV27, with D unclear. The CDR3 is made up of 16 amino acids. The ends were cut back, 1 base at V and 0 bases at J, with 10 bases in the middle. The germline V gene encodes CDR1 MNHEY and CDR2 SMNVEV (reference sequence).

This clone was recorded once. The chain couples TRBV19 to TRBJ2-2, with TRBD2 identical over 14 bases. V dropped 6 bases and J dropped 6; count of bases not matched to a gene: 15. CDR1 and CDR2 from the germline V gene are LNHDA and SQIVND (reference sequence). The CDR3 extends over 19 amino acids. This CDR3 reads CASSYDYRQTSGRAGELFF. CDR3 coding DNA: TGTGCCAGTAGCTACGATTACAGACAGACTAGCGGGAGGGCCGGGGAGCTGTTTTTT.

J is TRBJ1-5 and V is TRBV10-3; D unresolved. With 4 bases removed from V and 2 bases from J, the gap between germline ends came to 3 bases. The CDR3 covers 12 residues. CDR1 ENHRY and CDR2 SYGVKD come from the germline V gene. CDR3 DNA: TGTGCCATCAGTGGAGGCAATCAGCCCCAGCATTTT. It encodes CAISGGNQPQHF.

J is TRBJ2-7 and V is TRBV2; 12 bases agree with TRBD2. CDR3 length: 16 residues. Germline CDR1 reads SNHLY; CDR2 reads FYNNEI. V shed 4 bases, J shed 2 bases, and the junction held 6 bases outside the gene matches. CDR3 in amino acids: CASSGASGRDTYEQYF. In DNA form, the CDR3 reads TGTGCCAGCAGTGGGGCTAGCGGGAGGGATACCTACGAGCAGTACTTC.

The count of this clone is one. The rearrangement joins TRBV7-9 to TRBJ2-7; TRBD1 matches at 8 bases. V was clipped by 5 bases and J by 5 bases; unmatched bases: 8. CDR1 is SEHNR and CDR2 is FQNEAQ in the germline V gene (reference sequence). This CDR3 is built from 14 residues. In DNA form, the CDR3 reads TGTGCCAGCAGCCTCAGACAGGGGAGTGACGAGCAGTACTTC. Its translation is CASSLRQGSDEQYF. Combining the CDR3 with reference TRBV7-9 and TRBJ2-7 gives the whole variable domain DTGVSQNPRHKITKRGQNVTFRCDPISEHNRLYWYRQTLGQGPEFLTYFQNEAQLEKSRLLSDRFSAERPKGSFSTLEIQRTEQGDSAMYLCASSLRQGSDEQYFGPGTRLTVT.

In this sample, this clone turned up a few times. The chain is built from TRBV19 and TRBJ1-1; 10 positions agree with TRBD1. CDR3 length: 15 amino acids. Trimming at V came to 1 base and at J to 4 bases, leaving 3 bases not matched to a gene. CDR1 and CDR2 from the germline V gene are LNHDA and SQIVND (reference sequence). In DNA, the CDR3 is TGTGCCAGTAGTATAGGGGGACAGGGGCTCACTGAAGCTTTCTTT. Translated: CASSIGGQGLTEAFF.

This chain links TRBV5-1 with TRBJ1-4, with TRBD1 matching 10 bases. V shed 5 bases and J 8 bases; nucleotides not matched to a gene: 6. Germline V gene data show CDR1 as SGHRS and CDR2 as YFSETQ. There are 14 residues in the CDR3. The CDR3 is CASSSGTGAEKLFF. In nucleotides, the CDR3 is TGCGCCAGCAGTAGCGGGACAGGGGCCGAAAAACTGTTTTTT.

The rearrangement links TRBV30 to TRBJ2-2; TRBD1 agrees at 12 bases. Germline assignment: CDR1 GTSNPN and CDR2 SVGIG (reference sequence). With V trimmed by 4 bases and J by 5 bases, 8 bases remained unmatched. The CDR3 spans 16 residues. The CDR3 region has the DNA TGTGCCTGGATCACCGGGACAGGGGGCGTTACCGGGGAGCTGTTTTTT. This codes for CAWITGTGGVTGELFF.

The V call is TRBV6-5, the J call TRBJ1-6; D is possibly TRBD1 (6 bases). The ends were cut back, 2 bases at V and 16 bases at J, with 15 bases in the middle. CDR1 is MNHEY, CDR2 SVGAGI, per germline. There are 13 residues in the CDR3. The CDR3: CASSYGGGRTLHF. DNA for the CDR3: TGTGCCAGCAGTTACGGGGGCGGGAGGACTCTCCACTTT.

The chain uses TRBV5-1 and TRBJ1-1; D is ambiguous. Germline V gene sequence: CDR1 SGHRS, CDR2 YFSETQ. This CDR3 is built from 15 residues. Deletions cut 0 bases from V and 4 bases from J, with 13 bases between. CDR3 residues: CASSLELYLGTEAFF. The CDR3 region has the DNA TGCGCCAGCAGCTTGGAGCTTTACCTTGGCACTGAAGCTTTCTTT.

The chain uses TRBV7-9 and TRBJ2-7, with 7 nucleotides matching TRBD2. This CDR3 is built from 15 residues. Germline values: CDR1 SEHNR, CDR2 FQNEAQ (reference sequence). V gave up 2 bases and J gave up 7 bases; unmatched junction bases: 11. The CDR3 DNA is TGTGCCAGCAGCTTATACGCGGGAGACTCGGGGGAGCAGTACTTC. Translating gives CASSLYAGDSGEQYF. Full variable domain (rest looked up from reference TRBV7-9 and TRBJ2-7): DTGVSQNPRHKITKRGQNVTFRCDPISEHNRLYWYRQTLGQGPEFLTYFQNEAQLEKSRLLSDRFSAERPKGSFSTLEIQRTEQGDSAMYLCASSLYAGDSGEQYFGPGTRLTVT.

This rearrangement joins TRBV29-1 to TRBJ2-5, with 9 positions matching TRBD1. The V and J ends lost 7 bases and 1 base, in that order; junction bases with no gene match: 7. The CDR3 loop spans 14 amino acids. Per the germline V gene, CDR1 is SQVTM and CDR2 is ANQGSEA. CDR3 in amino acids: CSAWTGALQETQYF. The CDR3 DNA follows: TGCAGCGCCTGGACAGGGGCCCTCCAAGAGACCCAGTACTTC. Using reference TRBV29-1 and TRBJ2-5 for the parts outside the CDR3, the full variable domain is SAVISQKPSRDICQRGTSLTIQCQVDSQVTMMFWYRQQPGQSLTLIATANQGSEATYESGFVIDKFPISRPNLTFSTLTVSNMSPEDSSIYLCSAWTGALQETQYFGPGTRLLVL.

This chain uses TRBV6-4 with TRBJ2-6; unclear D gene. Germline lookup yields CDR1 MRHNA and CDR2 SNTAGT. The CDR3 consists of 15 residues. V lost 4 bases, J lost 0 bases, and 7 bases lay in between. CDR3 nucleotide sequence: TGTGCCAGCAGTGCAGAGGTCTCTGGGGCCAACGTCCTGACTTTC. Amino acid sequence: CASSAEVSGANVLTF.

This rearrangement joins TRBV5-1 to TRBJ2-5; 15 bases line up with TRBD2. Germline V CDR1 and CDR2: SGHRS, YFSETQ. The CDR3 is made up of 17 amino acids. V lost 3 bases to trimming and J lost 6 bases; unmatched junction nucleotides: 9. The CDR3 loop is CASSSSGTSGGRKTQYF. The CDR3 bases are TGCGCCAGCAGCTCATCCGGGACTAGCGGGGGGAGGAAGACCCAGTACTTC. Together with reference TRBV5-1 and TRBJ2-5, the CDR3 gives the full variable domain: KAGVTQTPRYLIKTRGQQVTLSCSPISGHRSVSWYQQTPGQGLQFLFEYFSETQRNKGNFPGRFSGRQFSNSRSEMNVSTLELGDSALYLCASSSSGTSGGRKTQYFGPGTRLLVL.

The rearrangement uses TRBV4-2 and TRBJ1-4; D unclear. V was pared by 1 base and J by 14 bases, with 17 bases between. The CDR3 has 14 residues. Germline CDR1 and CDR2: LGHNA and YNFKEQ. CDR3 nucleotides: TGTGCCAGCAGCCAAGTGATGGAAACTAGCCTCCTGTTTTTT. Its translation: CASSQVMETSLLFF.

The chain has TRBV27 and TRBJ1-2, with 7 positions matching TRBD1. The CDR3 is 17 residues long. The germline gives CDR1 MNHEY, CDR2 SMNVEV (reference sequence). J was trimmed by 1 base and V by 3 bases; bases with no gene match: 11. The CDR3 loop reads CASSFSTGQGVNYGYTF. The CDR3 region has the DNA TGTGCCAGCAGTTTTTCGACAGGGCAGGGGGTTAACTATGGCTACACCTTC.

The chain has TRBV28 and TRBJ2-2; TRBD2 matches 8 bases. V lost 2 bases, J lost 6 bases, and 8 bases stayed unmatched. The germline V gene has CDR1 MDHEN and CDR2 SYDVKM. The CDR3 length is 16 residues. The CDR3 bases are TGTGCCAGCAGTTTAGGGGGCGGGAGGTTGTCCGGGGAGCTGTTTTTT. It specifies CASSLGGGRLSGELFF.

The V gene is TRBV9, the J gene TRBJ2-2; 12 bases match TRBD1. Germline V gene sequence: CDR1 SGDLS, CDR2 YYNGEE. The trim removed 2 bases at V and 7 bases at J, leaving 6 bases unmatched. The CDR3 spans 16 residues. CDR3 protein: CASSVGTGGLGGELFF. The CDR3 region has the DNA TGTGCCAGCAGCGTCGGGACAGGGGGCTTAGGCGGGGAGCTGTTTTTT. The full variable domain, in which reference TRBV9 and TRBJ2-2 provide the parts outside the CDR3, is DSGVTQTPKHLITATGQRVTLRCSPRSGDLSVYWYQQSLDQGLQFLIQYYNGEERAKGNILERFSAQQFPDLHSELNLSSLELGDSALYFCASSVGTGGLGGELFFGEGSRLTVL.

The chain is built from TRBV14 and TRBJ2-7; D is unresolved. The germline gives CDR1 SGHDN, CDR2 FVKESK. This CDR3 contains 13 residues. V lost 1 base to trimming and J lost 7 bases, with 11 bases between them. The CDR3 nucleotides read TGTGCCAGCAGCCAAGGTTTAGCAAGGGAGCAGTACTTC. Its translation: CASSQGLAREQYF.

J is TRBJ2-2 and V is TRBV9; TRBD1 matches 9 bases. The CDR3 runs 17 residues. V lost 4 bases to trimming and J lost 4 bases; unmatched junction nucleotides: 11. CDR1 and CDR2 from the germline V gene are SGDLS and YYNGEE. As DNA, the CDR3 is TGTGCCAGCAGCCCCCAGGGGGGGACAGGGCTCACCGGGGAGCTGTTTTTT. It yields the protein CASSPQGGTGLTGELFF.

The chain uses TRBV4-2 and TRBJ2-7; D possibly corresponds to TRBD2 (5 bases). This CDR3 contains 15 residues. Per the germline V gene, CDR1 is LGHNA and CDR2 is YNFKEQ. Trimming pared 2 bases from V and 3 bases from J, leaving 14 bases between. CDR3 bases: TGTGCCAGCAGCCAAAGCTGGGGTCGGGGCTACGAGCAGTACTTC. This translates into CASSQSWGRGYEQYF.

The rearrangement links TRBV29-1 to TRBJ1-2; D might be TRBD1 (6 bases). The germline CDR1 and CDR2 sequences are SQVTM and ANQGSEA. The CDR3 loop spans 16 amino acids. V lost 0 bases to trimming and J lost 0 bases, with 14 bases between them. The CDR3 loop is CSVEDLTGRANYGYTF. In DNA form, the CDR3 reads TGCAGCGTTGAAGACTTAACAGGGAGAGCTAACTATGGCTACACCTTC. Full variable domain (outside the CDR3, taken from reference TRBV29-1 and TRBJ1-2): SAVISQKPSRDICQRGTSLTIQCQVDSQVTMMFWYRQQPGQSLTLIATANQGSEATYESGFVIDKFPISRPNLTFSTLTVSNMSPEDSSIYLCSVEDLTGRANYGYTFGSGTRLTVV.

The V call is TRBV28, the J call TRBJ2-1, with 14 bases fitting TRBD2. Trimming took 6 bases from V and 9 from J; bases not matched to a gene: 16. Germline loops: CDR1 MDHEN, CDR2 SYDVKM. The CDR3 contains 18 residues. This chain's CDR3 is CASRVGFPGLAGEGEQFF. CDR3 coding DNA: TGTGCCAGCAGAGTAGGTTTCCCGGGACTAGCGGGAGAAGGTGAGCAGTTCTTC.

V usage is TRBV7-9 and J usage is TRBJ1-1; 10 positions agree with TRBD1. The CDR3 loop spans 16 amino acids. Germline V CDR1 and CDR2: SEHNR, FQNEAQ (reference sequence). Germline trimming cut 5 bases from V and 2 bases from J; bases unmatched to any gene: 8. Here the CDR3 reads CASSIRRTGGNTEAFF. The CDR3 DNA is TGTGCCAGCAGCATCCGCCGGACAGGGGGAAACACTGAAGCTTTCTTT.

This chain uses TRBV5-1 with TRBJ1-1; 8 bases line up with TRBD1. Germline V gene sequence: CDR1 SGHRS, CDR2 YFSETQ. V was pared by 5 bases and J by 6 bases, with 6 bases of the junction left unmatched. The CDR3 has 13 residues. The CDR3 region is CASSLQGAPEAFF. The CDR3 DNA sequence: TGCGCCAGCAGTCTCCAGGGGGCCCCTGAAGCTTTCTTT.